This T cell receptor beta chain originates from a study of T cell clones after liver transplantation. Deletions cut 4 bases from V and 1 base from J, with 10 bases between. CDR3 length: 14 amino acids. Germline V gives CDR1 LNHDA, CDR2 SQIVND (reference sequence). TCRdb's copy holds only in-frame clones and misses some; the assay was immunoSEQ multiplex PCR. This sample has about 75,000 clones, with around 80% found just once. Sorting of unstimulated PBMCs yielded separate CD3+CD4+ and CD3+CD8+ fractions. The sample in question was CD4+ T cells from blood, obtained about 50 months after liver transplant. The chain links TRBV19 to TRBJ2-5; D call uncertain. This clonotype was obtained from a human patient who received a liver transplant. Among the T cells, some may be from the graft donor. In DNA, the CDR3 is TGTGCCAGTAGTACCTCCCGGACCCAAGAGACCCAGTACTTC. This gives the protein CASSTSRTQETQYF.